These T cell receptor beta chains were read from a single sample in a study of blood T cell repertoires in COVID-19. Profiling relied on immunoSEQ multiplex PCR, and the TCRdb table lists in-frame clones only, not all of them. The table has about 160,000 clones, roughly 90% seen once. Sequencing was done on a sample of peripheral blood. The receptors originated from a man aged 25-40 years with COVID-19, enrolled during active disease. CDR3s include the opening cysteine and the closing phenylalanine or tryptophan. A D gene is named only where the DNA matches it firmly. A row's size may be missing; if present it is once, few, many or a size class.

d_call: .; clone_size: .; v_call: TRBV27; j_call: TRBJ2-2; cdr3_aa: CASSLSGGYLRVGLFF; cdr3_nt: TGTGCCAGCAGTTTATCCGGCGGGTACCTAAGGGTAGGGCTGTTTTTT
d_call: TRBD1; clone_size: .; v_call: TRBV3-1/TRBV3-2; j_call: TRBJ2-1; cdr3_aa: CASSRNDRDRGLNEQFF; cdr3_nt: TGTGCCAGCAGCCGCAATGACCGGGACAGGGGTTTAAATGAGCAGTTCTTC
d_call: .; clone_size: few; v_call: TRBV7-9; j_call: TRBJ2-7; cdr3_aa: CASSPNYEQYF; cdr3_nt: TGTGCCAGCAGCCCAAACTACGAGCAGTACTTC
d_call: .; clone_size: .; v_call: TRBV20-1; j_call: TRBJ2-7; cdr3_aa: CSASPRGDEQYF; cdr3_nt: TGCAGTGCTAGTCCCAGGGGCGACGAGCAGTACTTC
d_call: .; clone_size: .; v_call: TRBV5-6; j_call: TRBJ1-3; cdr3_aa: CASSLMGDGNTIYF; cdr3_nt: TGTGCCAGCAGCTTAATGGGAGACGGAAACACCATATATTTT
d_call: TRBD1; clone_size: few; v_call: TRBV6-5; j_call: TRBJ1-6; cdr3_aa: CASSWGTGGSPLHF; cdr3_nt: TGTGCCAGCAGTTGGGGGACAGGGGGTTCACCCCTCCACTTT
d_call: TRBD2; clone_size: .; v_call: TRBV6-5; j_call: TRBJ2-1; cdr3_aa: CASIMGEGYNEQFF; cdr3_nt: TGTGCCAGCATTATGGGGGAGGGGTACAATGAGCAGTTCTTC
d_call: .; clone_size: .; v_call: TRBV2; j_call: TRBJ1-5; cdr3_aa: CASTTGYQPQHF; cdr3_nt: TGTGCCAGCACCACGGGGTATCAGCCCCAGCATTTT
d_call: .; clone_size: .; v_call: TRBV3-1/TRBV3-2; j_call: TRBJ2-3; cdr3_aa: CASSRGTPGVDTQYF; cdr3_nt: TGTGCCAGCAGCCGCGGGACTCCTGGGGTGGATACGCAGTATTTT
d_call: .; clone_size: .; v_call: TRBV29-1; j_call: TRBJ2-3; cdr3_aa: CSVASASSTDTQYF; cdr3_nt: TGCAGCGTTGCCAGCGCGAGTAGCACAGATACGCAGTATTTT
d_call: .; clone_size: .; v_call: TRBV6-2/TRBV6-3; j_call: TRBJ2-3; cdr3_aa: CASSYSSDTQYF; cdr3_nt: TGTGCCAGCAGTTACTCATCTGATACGCAGTATTTT
d_call: TRBD1; clone_size: .; v_call: TRBV3-1/TRBV3-2; j_call: TRBJ1-1; cdr3_aa: CASSPDRVRTEAFF; cdr3_nt: TGTGCCAGCAGCCCCGACAGGGTTAGGACTGAAGCTTTCTTT
d_call: .; clone_size: .; v_call: TRBV28; j_call: TRBJ1-5; cdr3_aa: CASRRAGSNQPQHF; cdr3_nt: TGTGCCAGCAGGCGGGCAGGTAGCAATCAGCCCCAGCATTTT
d_call: .; clone_size: .; v_call: TRBV6-5; j_call: TRBJ1-3; cdr3_aa: CASSYLGKSGGNTIYF; cdr3_nt: TGTGCCAGCAGTTACCTCGGGAAATCGGGCGGAAACACCATATATTTT
d_call: TRBD2; clone_size: .; v_call: TRBV7-9; j_call: TRBJ2-1; cdr3_aa: CAIWASGRNTYNEQFF; cdr3_nt: TGTGCCATTTGGGCTAGCGGGAGGAACACCTACAATGAGCAGTTCTTC
d_call: TRBD1; clone_size: .; v_call: TRBV7-9; j_call: TRBJ1-1; cdr3_aa: CASSLTGTGVLVTEAFF; cdr3_nt: TGTGCCAGCAGCTTAACCGGGACAGGGGTTTTGGTCACTGAAGCTTTCTTT
d_call: .; clone_size: .; v_call: TRBV7-2; j_call: TRBJ2-1; cdr3_aa: CASSSRWNEQFF; cdr3_nt: TGTGCCAGCAGCTCCCGGTGGAATGAGCAGTTCTTC
d_call: .; clone_size: .; v_call: TRBV7-8; j_call: TRBJ2-7; cdr3_aa: CASSLGTIGSGYEQYF; cdr3_nt: TGTGCCAGCAGCTTAGGGACTATCGGGAGCGGGTACGAGCAGTACTTC
d_call: TRBD1; clone_size: .; v_call: TRBV7-9; j_call: TRBJ1-5; cdr3_aa: CASSLGTGDQPQHF; cdr3_nt: TGTGCCAGCAGCCTGGGGACAGGGGATCAGCCCCAGCATTTT
d_call: .; clone_size: .; v_call: TRBV6-2/TRBV6-3; j_call: TRBJ2-6; cdr3_aa: CASSYSEGSGANVLTF; cdr3_nt: TGTGCCAGCAGTTACTCGGAGGGTTCCGGGGCCAACGTCCTGACTTTC
d_call: TRBD1; clone_size: .; v_call: TRBV5-1; j_call: TRBJ2-5; cdr3_aa: CASSSGQGAVETQYF; cdr3_nt: TGCGCCAGCAGTTCCGGACAGGGGGCGGTAGAGACCCAGTACTTC
d_call: .; clone_size: .; v_call: TRBV5-5; j_call: TRBJ2-1; cdr3_aa: CASSWWGQGTYNEQFF; cdr3_nt: TGTGCCAGCAGCTGGTGGGGCCAGGGGACCTACAATGAGCAGTTCTTC
d_call: .; clone_size: .; v_call: TRBV29-1; j_call: TRBJ2-7; cdr3_aa: CSVEEGGVEQYF; cdr3_nt: TGCAGCGTTGAAGAAGGAGGGGTCGAGCAGTACTTC
d_call: .; clone_size: .; v_call: TRBV4-2; j_call: TRBJ2-1; cdr3_aa: CASSPMPPTGNEQFF; cdr3_nt: TGTGCCAGCAGCCCTATGCCCCCTACAGGCAATGAGCAGTTCTTC
d_call: TRBD1; clone_size: .; v_call: TRBV18; j_call: TRBJ2-7; cdr3_aa: CASSPGQGSYEQYF; cdr3_nt: TGTGCCAGCTCACCCGGACAGGGCTCCTACGAGCAGTACTTC
d_call: TRBD2; clone_size: .; v_call: TRBV30; j_call: TRBJ2-7; cdr3_aa: CAWSVTSGGNEQYF; cdr3_nt: TGTGCCTGGAGTGTGACTAGCGGAGGCAACGAGCAGTACTTC
d_call: .; clone_size: once; v_call: TRBV5-1; j_call: TRBJ2-3; cdr3_aa: CASSLELVTDTQYF; cdr3_nt: TGCGCCAGCAGCTTGGAACTCGTCACAGATACGCAGTATTTT
d_call: .; clone_size: .; v_call: TRBV7-6; j_call: TRBJ2-5; cdr3_aa: CASSLSGWETQYF; cdr3_nt: TGTGCCAGCAGCTTAAGCGGGTGGGAGACCCAGTACTTC
d_call: .; clone_size: .; v_call: TRBV7-9; j_call: TRBJ2-1; cdr3_aa: CASSPTWGEYNEQFF; cdr3_nt: TGTGCCAGCAGCCCTACGTGGGGGGAGTACAATGAGCAGTTCTTC
d_call: .; clone_size: .; v_call: TRBV19; j_call: TRBJ1-1; cdr3_aa: CASSTWGGETEAFF; cdr3_nt: TGTGCCAGTAGTACATGGGGGGGGGAAACTGAAGCTTTCTTT
d_call: .; clone_size: .; v_call: TRBV4-3; j_call: TRBJ1-6; cdr3_aa: CASSAGRNSPLHF; cdr3_nt: TGCGCCAGCAGCGCAGGCCGGAATTCACCCCTCCACTTT
d_call: TRBD2; clone_size: .; v_call: TRBV7-3; j_call: TRBJ2-3; cdr3_aa: CASSLSAGGPGDTQYF; cdr3_nt: TGTGCCAGCAGCTTATCGGCGGGAGGGCCAGGAGATACGCAGTATTTT
d_call: TRBD1; clone_size: .; v_call: TRBV6-1; j_call: TRBJ2-7; cdr3_aa: CASSDGDRVAYEQYF; cdr3_nt: TGTGCCAGCAGTGATGGGGACAGGGTGGCCTACGAGCAGTACTTC
d_call: TRBD2; clone_size: .; v_call: TRBV5-1; j_call: TRBJ2-7; cdr3_aa: CASSLDSGRPSYEQYF; cdr3_nt: TGCGCCAGCAGCTTAGATAGCGGGCGACCCTCCTACGAGCAGTACTTC
d_call: .; clone_size: .; v_call: TRBV7-2; j_call: TRBJ1-5; cdr3_aa: CASSLNSFQPQHF; cdr3_nt: TGTGCCAGCAGCTTAAATTCATTCCAGCCCCAGCATTTT
d_call: .; clone_size: once; v_call: TRBV3-1/TRBV3-2; j_call: TRBJ1-2; cdr3_aa: CASSQKGGGVSGYGYTF; cdr3_nt: TGTGCCAGCAGCCAAAAAGGGGGAGGGGTCAGCGGCTATGGCTACACCTTC
d_call: .; clone_size: .; v_call: TRBV18; j_call: TRBJ2-2; cdr3_aa: CASSPPPGANTGELFF; cdr3_nt: TGTGCCAGCTCACCCCCGCCAGGGGCGAACACCGGGGAGCTGTTTTTT
d_call: TRBD2; clone_size: .; v_call: TRBV3-1/TRBV3-2; j_call: TRBJ2-1; cdr3_aa: CASSQGVRTSGSNEQFF; cdr3_nt: TGTGCCAGCAGCCAAGGCGTGAGGACTAGCGGGAGCAATGAGCAGTTCTTC
d_call: TRBD2; clone_size: .; v_call: TRBV2; j_call: TRBJ2-1; cdr3_aa: CASSPTTSGVSNEQFF; cdr3_nt: TGTGCCAGCAGTCCCACTACTAGCGGGGTTAGTAATGAGCAGTTCTTC
d_call: TRBD1; clone_size: .; v_call: TRBV7-7; j_call: TRBJ2-3; cdr3_aa: CASSNRQGADTQYF; cdr3_nt: TGTGCCAGCAGCAACAGACAGGGGGCAGATACGCAGTATTTT
d_call: .; clone_size: once; v_call: TRBV5-1; j_call: TRBJ2-1; cdr3_aa: CASSFRPSEYNEQFF; cdr3_nt: TGCGCCAGCAGCTTTCGTCCTAGCGAGTACAATGAGCAGTTCTTC
d_call: .; clone_size: .; v_call: TRBV4-3; j_call: TRBJ1-6; cdr3_aa: CASSQDGQSYNSPLHF; cdr3_nt: TGCGCCAGCAGCCAGGATGGACAGTCCTATAATTCACCCCTCCACTTT
d_call: .; clone_size: .; v_call: TRBV18; j_call: TRBJ2-7; cdr3_aa: CASSPRVSGAYEQYF; cdr3_nt: TGTGCCAGCTCACCCCGCGTTAGCGGTGCCTACGAGCAGTACTTC
d_call: .; clone_size: few; v_call: TRBV2; j_call: TRBJ1-4; cdr3_aa: CASSTGETNEKLFF; cdr3_nt: TGTGCCAGCTCAACGGGAGAAACTAATGAAAAACTGTTTTTT
d_call: .; clone_size: .; v_call: TRBV28; j_call: TRBJ1-1; cdr3_aa: CASSSSPLSQEGGTEAFF; cdr3_nt: TGTGCCAGCAGTTCCTCTCCCCTTTCTCAGGAGGGAGGAACTGAAGCTTTCTTT
d_call: .; clone_size: once; v_call: TRBV27; j_call: TRBJ1-1; cdr3_aa: CASSFIRGGVRTEAFF; cdr3_nt: TGTGCCAGCAGTTTCATTAGGGGAGGAGTAAGGACTGAAGCTTTCTTT
d_call: TRBD2; clone_size: few; v_call: TRBV7-2; j_call: TRBJ2-1; cdr3_aa: CASSLEALAGVYNEQFF; cdr3_nt: TGTGCCAGCAGCTTAGAAGCACTAGCGGGAGTATATAATGAGCAGTTCTTC
d_call: TRBD1; clone_size: .; v_call: TRBV6-5; j_call: TRBJ1-2; cdr3_aa: CASSYEGRGFYYGYTF; cdr3_nt: TGTGCCAGCAGTTACGAGGGCAGGGGGTTCTACTATGGCTACACCTTC
d_call: .; clone_size: .; v_call: TRBV4-3; j_call: TRBJ2-3; cdr3_aa: CASSQLAESTDTQYF; cdr3_nt: TGCGCCAGCAGCCAATTAGCGGAAAGCACAGATACGCAGTATTTT
d_call: .; clone_size: .; v_call: TRBV5-8; j_call: TRBJ2-4; cdr3_aa: CASSLEAQYVLGKNIQYF; cdr3_nt: TGTGCCAGCAGCTTGGAGGCACAGTATGTCCTCGGCAAAAACATTCAGTACTTC